Presented here are 16 T cell receptor beta chains from one specimen sequenced in a study of beta chain features in type 1 diabetes (dated by TCRdb to the late 2010s). To prepare the library, the immunoSEQ multiplex PCR assay was applied. The entire isolated RNA was reverse transcribed using the High Capacity cDNA Reverse Transcription Kit, and thus expressed TCRB transcripts were sequenced. TCRdb limited this immuneACCESS table to in-frame rearrangements with V and J called. A share of clones is missing; checked studies link under half to unresolved V genes, and the rest is unexplained. In this sample the table shows 150,000 or so clones, about 9% of which occur a single time. The ten largest clones add up to under 0.65% of the sample. No antigen is known for these receptors. Overall study results and their limits: Type 1 diabetes patients showed a moderate but significant shortening of TCRB CDR3 length in all four CD4+ subsets.

Material: central memory CD4+ T cells from blood. These receptors originate from a woman between 18 and 29 years old with type 1 diabetes.

CDR3 in amino acids: CSVPGTEAFF. CDR3 coding DNA: TGCAGCGTCCCCGGCACTGAAGCTTTCTTT. The V and J genes are TRBV29-1 and TRBJ1-1; D gene uncertain. Germline V lookup: CDR1 SQVTM, CDR2 ANQGSEA. With 6 bases removed from V and 4 bases from J, the gap between germline ends came to 6 bases. CDR3 length: 10 amino acids.

In this sample, this clone turned up a few times. The CDR3 protein is CASSQGSGGLSTDTQYF. The DNA for the CDR3 is TGCGCCAGCAGCCAGGGAAGCGGGGGGCTTAGCACAGATACGCAGTATTTT. The V gene is TRBV4-3, the J gene TRBJ2-3; 9 positions match TRBD2. CDR3 length equals 17 residues. The junction had 7 bases not matched to a gene; V was cut back by 3 bases and J by 0 bases. CDR1 is LGHNA, CDR2 YSLEER, per germline.

This clone was seen only a few times. The sample holds other DNA sequences that translate to the same CDR3. The V and J genes are TRBV27 and TRBJ2-3; no clear D. Germline V CDR1 and CDR2: MNHEY, SMNVEV (reference sequence). The CDR3 runs to 11 residues. Deletions cut 5 bases from V and 4 bases from J, with 4 bases between. The CDR3 bases are TGTGCCAGCAGTGCGGCAGATACGCAGTATTTT. Residues: CASSAADTQYF.

This rearrangement joins TRBV7-9 to TRBJ2-5, with 7 bases lining up with TRBD1. This CDR3 is built from 14 residues. V gave up 4 bases and J gave up 2 bases; unmatched junction bases: 4. CDR1 is SEHNR and CDR2 is FQNEAQ in the germline V gene (reference sequence). The CDR3 loop is CASSSQGIQETQYF. CDR3 in DNA: TGTGCCAGCAGCTCACAGGGGATTCAAGAGACCCAGTACTTC.

At least ten counts were recorded for this clone. The chain uses TRBV4-3 and TRBJ1-3, with D tentatively TRBD1 (5 bases). V lost 4 bases and J 2 bases, leaving 15 bases between the germline ends. Germline-derived CDR1 and CDR2 are LGHNA and YSLEER. There are 16 residues in the CDR3. The CDR3 DNA reads TGCGCCAGCAGCCCCTCCGGCACAGGAACTGGAAACACCATATATTTT. Encoded protein: CASSPSGTGTGNTIYF.

This clone was counted a few times. The chain employs TRBV18 and TRBJ2-1; D is perhaps TRBD2 (5 bases). CDR1 is KGHSH, CDR2 LQKENI, per germline. The CDR3 consists of 16 residues. Trimming removed 0 bases from V and 4 bases from J, with 13 bases in between. CDR3 region: CASSPPGLARYNEQFF. The CDR3 DNA is TGTGCCAGCTCACCACCTGGACTGGCCCGTTACAATGAGCAGTTCTTC.

This clone was seen repeatedly, ten times or more. The chain is built from TRBV29-1 and TRBJ2-1, with D possibly TRBD2 on 6 matching bases. The CDR3 is made up of 13 amino acids. Per germline, CDR1 SQVTM and CDR2 ANQGSEA. Trimming removed 7 bases from V and 9 bases from J, with 19 bases in between. CDR3 in DNA: TGCAGCGCCGAGCGGGTTCAACGGGGTGAGCAGTTCTTC. Protein sequence: CSAERVQRGEQFF.

This clone has a handful of counts. V and J are TRBV28 and TRBJ2-7; tentative D call: TRBD2 (6 bases). The CDR3 runs to 13 residues. V gave up 5 bases and J gave up 0 bases, with 8 bases separating them. Germline CDR1 and CDR2: MDHEN and SYDVKM. CDR3 sequence reads: CASSPGVSYEQYF. Here the CDR3 DNA reads TGTGCCAGCAGTCCGGGAGTCTCCTACGAGCAGTACTTC.

The rearrangement joins TRBV19 to TRBJ2-4; TRBD2 is a possible D gene (6 bases). Germline V gives CDR1 LNHDA, CDR2 SQIVND (reference sequence). Trimming took off 4 bases at V and 8 bases at J, with 15 bases between the two ends. This CDR3 is 14 amino acids long. CDR3 protein: CASSRDGGLDIQYF. The CDR3, as DNA: TGTGCCAGTAGTAGAGACGGGGGTTTGGACATTCAGTACTTC.

The chain couples TRBV6-5 to TRBJ2-7, with 7 bases aligning to TRBD2. CDR1 and CDR2 (germline): MNHEY, SVGAGI. The ends lost 6 bases at V and 5 bases at J; junction bases unmatched: 13. The CDR3 runs to 15 residues. The CDR3 nucleotides read TGTGCCAGCAGAACCCTTGGGGAGGGTTCCCACGAGCAGTACTTC. Translation gives CASRTLGEGSHEQYF.

This clone was observed a handful of times. Relative to the germline gene, one junction end is altered; a read error may explain this. This rearrangement joins TRBV19 to TRBJ1-5, with a tentative D call TRBD1 (5 bases). The CDR3 contains 14 residues. Looked up from germline, CDR1 is LNHDA and CDR2 is SQIVND (reference sequence). CDR3 DNA sequence: TGTGCCAGTATGGGGCAGGGTGGCAACCAGCCCCAGCATTTT. This codes for CASMGQGGNQPQHF.

This clone appeared a few times. V and J are TRBV4-3 and TRBJ1-5; 9 bases match TRBD1. CDR1 is LGHNA, CDR2 YSLEER, per germline. The CDR3 runs to 18 residues. J lost 7 bases, V lost 0 bases, and 13 bases had no gene match. In nucleotides, the CDR3 is TGCGCCAGCAGCCAAGAGACGTGGGGACAGGGTGGTGGACAGCCCCAGCATTTT. As protein: CASSQETWGQGGGQPQHF.

On this clone itself: Other DNA sequences in the same sample also yield this CDR3. This chain connects TRBV20-1 to TRBJ2-7, with TRBD1 identical over 10 bases. In germline, CDR1 is DFQATT, CDR2 SNEGSKA (reference sequence). The CDR3 runs to 11 residues. CDR3 sequence: CSPGQGNEQYF. CDR3 nucleotide sequence: TGCTCCCCGGGACAGGGGAACGAGCAGTACTTC.

The rearrangement uses TRBV4-3 and TRBJ1-3; D is undetermined. Deletions cut 1 base from V and 1 base from J, with 11 bases between. CDR3 length: 16 amino acids. Looked up from germline, CDR1 is LGHNA and CDR2 is YSLEER. CDR3 loop: CASSQAVTSSGNTIYF. The CDR3 DNA reads TGCGCCAGCAGCCAAGCTGTAACAAGTTCTGGAAACACCATATATTTT.

The chain recombines TRBV11-2 with TRBJ2-5; 12 positions match TRBD2. Germline values: CDR1 SGHAT, CDR2 FQNNGV. The length of the CDR3 is 17 residues. The V gene end was trimmed by 2 bases and the J gene end by 5 bases; junction bases not matched to a gene: 9. CDR3 sequence reads: CASSLRLAGAAGETQYF. CDR3 sequence (DNA): TGTGCCAGCAGCTTACGACTAGCGGGGGCCGCGGGGGAGACCCAGTACTTC.

The chain links TRBV4-2 to TRBJ1-3; no definite D call. The CDR3 length is 14 residues. V lost 1 base, J lost 3 bases, and 7 bases lay in between. Germline loops: CDR1 LGHNA, CDR2 YNFKEQ. CDR3 nucleotide sequence: TGTGCCAGCAGCCAAGTCCCCGGTGGAAACACCATATATTTT. It is translated as CASSQVPGGNTIYF.